This T cell receptor beta chain was retrieved from a study of shared clonotypes between healthy human individuals. Study-level background: Donors had three CD4 naive, three CD4 memory, two CD8 naive and one CD8 memory plate apiece. Notes on the study in general: Researchers sampled blood only, noting tissue repertoires likely differ.

CD45RO-negative CD8 cells positively selected for CCR7 made up the naive population, which excluded terminally differentiated effector memory CD45RA+ cells. Profiled with immunoSEQ multiplex PCR; TCRdb holds only in-frame clones, not every one. The sample gives millions of clones, under 95% of which show up once; about 1.5% is in the top ten. With respect to this clone: What it binds is unknown.

Trimming removed 5 bases at V and 8 bases at J, with 16 bases between. The V gene's germline CDR1 is MNHEY and CDR2 SMNVEV (reference sequence). The CDR3 runs to 14 residues. This TCR came from a man younger than 35 in good health. Some clones in this sample may be carry-over from other donors' samples. The chain couples TRBV27 to TRBJ2-1; tentatively, D is TRBD1 or TRBD2 (5 bases each). Sequencing used naive CD8+ T cells from PBMCs. For the CDR3, the DNA is TGTGCCAGCAGTCCTGGGGCTTGGCGGGATGAGCAGTTCTTC. Translation: CASSPGAWRDEQFF.